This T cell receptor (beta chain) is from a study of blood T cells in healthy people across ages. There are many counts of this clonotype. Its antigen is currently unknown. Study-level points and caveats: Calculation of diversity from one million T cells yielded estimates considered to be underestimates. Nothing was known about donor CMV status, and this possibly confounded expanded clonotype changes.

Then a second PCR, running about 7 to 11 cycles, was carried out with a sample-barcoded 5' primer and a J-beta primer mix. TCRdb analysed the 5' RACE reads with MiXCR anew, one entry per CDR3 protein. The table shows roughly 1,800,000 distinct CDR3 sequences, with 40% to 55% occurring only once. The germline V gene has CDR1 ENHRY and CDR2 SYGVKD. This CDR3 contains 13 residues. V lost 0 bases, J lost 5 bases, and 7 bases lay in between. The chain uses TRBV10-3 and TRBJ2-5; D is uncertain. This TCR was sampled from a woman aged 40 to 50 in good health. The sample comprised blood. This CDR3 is CAISESSQETQYF. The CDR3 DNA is TGTGCCATCAGTGAGTCCAGCCAGGAGACCCAGTACTTC.